The text below deals with one T cell receptor beta chain. Its target is not known. The data were obtained in a study of Ad26.COV2.S vaccination and SARS-CoV-2 variants. The overall study: The COV1001 Ad26.COV2.S trial arm included the donor. By the intramuscular route, Ad26.COV2.S was given once, or twice 56 days apart.

Profiled with immunoSEQ multiplex PCR; TCRdb holds only in-frame clones, not every one. The top ten hold 10% to 15% of the sample, which has 400,000 to 450,000 clones, around 90% seen once. Germline V CDR1 and CDR2: LNHDA, SQIVND (reference sequence). V shed 7 bases, J shed 7 bases, and the junction held 4 bases outside the gene matches. The length of the CDR3 is 14 residues. Study-wide findings and caveats: Substantial breadth in spike-specific CD8+ and CD4+ T cell responses was reportedly seen after vaccination.

Stated treatment: approximately 18 received Ad26.COV2.S at low or high dose, single or two shots; 5 received placebo; per-sample allocation not given. Samples were taken on day 63 after the first vaccine or placebo injection. The rearrangement joins TRBV19 to TRBJ2-1; 13 nucleotides line up with TRBD2. Source: peripheral blood, taken in a trial of Ad26.COV2.S vaccine versus placebo. The source of this sequence is a person between 18 and 60 years old who received the Ad26.COV2.S COVID-19 vaccine or a placebo. For the CDR3, the DNA is TGTGCCAGTACCGTGACTAGCGGGAGGAATGAGCAGTTCTTC. Amino acid sequence: CASTVTSGRNEQFF.